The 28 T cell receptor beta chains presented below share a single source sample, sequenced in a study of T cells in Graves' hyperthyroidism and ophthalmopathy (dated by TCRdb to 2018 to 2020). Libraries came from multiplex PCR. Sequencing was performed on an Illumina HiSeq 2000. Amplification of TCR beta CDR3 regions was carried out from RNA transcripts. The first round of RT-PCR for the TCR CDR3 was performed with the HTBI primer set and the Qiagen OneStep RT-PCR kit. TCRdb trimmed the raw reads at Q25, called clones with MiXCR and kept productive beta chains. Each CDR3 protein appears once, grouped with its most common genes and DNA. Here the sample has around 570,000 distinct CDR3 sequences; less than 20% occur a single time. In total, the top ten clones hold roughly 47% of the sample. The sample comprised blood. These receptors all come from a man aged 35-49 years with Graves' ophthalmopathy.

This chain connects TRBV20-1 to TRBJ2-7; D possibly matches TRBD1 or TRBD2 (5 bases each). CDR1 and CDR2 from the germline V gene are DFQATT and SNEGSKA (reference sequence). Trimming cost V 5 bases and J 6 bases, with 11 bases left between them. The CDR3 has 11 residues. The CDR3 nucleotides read TGCAGTGCTGCCCCGGGGCCCGAGCAGTACTTC. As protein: CSAAPGPEQYF.

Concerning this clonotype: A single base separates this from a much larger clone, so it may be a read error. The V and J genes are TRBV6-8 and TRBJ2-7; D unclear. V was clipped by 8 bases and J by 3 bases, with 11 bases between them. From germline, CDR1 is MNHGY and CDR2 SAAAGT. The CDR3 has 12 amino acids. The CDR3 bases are TGTGCCAGCGGTTTCTCCGGCTACGAGCAGTACTTC. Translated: CASGFSGYEQYF.

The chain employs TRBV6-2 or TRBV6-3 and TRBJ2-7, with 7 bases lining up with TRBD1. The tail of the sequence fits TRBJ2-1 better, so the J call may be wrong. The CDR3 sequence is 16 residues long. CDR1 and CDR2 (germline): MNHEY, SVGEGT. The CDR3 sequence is CASSYPRDRSSYEQFF. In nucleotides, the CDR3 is TGTGCCAGCAGTTATCCCCGGGACAGAAGCTCCTACGAGCAGTTCTTC.

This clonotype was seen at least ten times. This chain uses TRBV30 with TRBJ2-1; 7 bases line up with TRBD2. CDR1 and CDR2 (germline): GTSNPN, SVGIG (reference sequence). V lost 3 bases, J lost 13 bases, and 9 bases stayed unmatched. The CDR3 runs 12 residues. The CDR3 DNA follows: TGTGCCTGGAGAGCGTCCGCGGGAGAACAGTTCTTC. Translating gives CAWRASAGEQFF.

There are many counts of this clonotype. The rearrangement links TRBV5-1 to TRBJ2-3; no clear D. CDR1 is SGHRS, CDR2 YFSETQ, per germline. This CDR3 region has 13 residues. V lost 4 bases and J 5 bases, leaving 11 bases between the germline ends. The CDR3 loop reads CASSPKFVDTQYF. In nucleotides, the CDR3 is TGCGCCAGCAGCCCAAAATTCGTAGATACGCAGTATTTT.

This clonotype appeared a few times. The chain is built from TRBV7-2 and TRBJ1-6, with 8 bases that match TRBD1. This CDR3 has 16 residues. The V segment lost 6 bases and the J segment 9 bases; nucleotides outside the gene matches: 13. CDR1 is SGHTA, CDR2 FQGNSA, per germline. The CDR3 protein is CASRFRFGRGLSPLHF. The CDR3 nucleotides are TGTGCCAGCAGGTTCCGTTTTGGCAGGGGGCTTTCACCCCTCCACTTT.

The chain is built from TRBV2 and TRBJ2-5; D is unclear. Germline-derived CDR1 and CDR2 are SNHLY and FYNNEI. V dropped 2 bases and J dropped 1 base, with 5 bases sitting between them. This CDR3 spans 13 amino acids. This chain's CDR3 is CASSEYVQETQYF. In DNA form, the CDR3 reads TGTGCCAGCAGTGAATACGTCCAAGAGACCCAGTACTTC.

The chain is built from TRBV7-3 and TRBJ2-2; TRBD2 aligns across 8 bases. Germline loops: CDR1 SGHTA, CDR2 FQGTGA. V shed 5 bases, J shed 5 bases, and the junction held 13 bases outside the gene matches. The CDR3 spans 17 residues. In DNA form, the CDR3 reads TGTGCCAGCAGCCCCAAGGGAGCGGGAGTAGGGACCGGGGAGCTGTTTTTT. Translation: CASSPKGAGVGTGELFF.

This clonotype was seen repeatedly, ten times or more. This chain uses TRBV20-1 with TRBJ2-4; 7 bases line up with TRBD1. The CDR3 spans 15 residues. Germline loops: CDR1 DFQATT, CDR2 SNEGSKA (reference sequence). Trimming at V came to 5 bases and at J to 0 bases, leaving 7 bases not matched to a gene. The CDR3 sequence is CSAPDRDVAKNIQYF. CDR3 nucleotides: TGCAGTGCTCCCGACAGGGATGTAGCCAAAAACATTCAGTACTTC.

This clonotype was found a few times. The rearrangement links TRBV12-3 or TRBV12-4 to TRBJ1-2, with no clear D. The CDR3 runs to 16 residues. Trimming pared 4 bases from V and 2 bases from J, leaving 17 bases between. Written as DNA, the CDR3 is TGTGCCAGCAGTTCACCCCCAGGAAGAGACAACTATGGCTACACCTTC. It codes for CASSSPPGRDNYGYTF.

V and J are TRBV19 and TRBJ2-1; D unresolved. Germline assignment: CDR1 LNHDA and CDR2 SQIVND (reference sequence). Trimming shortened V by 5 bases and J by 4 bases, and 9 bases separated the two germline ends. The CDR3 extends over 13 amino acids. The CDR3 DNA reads TGTGCCAGTAGTTGGCGGAATTACAATGAGCAGTTCTTC. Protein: CASSWRNYNEQFF.

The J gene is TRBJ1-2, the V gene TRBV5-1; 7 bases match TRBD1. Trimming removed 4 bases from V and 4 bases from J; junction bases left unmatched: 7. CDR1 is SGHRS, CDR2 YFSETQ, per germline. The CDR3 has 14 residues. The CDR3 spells CASSLTWDSYGYTF. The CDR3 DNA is TGCGCCAGCAGCCTGACCTGGGACAGCTATGGCTACACCTTC.

The CDR3 nucleotides read TGTGCCAGCAGCCTGGGCCCTATGGCGGACACCATATATTTT. Protein sequence: CASSLGPMADTIYF. The V call is TRBV2, the J call TRBJ1-3, with no clear D. The CDR3 is made up of 14 amino acids. Germline lookup yields CDR1 SNHLY and CDR2 FYNNEI. V lost 6 bases to trimming and J lost 8 bases, with 17 bases between them.

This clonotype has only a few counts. CDR3 loop: CASSIDQAWSSYNEQFF. The DNA for the CDR3 is TGTGCCAGTAGTATAGATCAAGCGTGGAGCTCCTACAATGAGCAGTTCTTC. This chain links TRBV19 with TRBJ2-1; D is undetermined. This CDR3 is built from 17 residues. V lost 0 bases to trimming and J lost 0 bases, with 12 bases between them. CDR1 and CDR2 (germline): LNHDA, SQIVND (reference sequence). Full variable domain (outside the CDR3, taken from reference TRBV19 and TRBJ2-1): DGGITQSPKYLFRKEGQNVTLSCEQNLNHDAMYWYRQDPGQGLRLIYYSQIVNDFQKGDIAEGYSVSREKKESFPLTVTSAQKNPTAFYLCASSIDQAWSSYNEQFFGPGTRLTVL.

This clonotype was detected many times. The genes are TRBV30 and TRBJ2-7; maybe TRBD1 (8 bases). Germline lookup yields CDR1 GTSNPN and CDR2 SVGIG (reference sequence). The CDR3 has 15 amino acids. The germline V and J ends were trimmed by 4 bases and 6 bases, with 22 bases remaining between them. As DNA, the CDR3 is TGTGCCTGGACAGGGGGCGCAGGGAGGGTAAGCGAGCAGTACTTC. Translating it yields CAWTGGAGRVSEQYF.

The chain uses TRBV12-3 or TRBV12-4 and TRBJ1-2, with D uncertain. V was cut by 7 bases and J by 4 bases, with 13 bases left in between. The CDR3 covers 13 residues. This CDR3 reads CASTIDTFYGYTF. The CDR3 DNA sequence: TGTGCCAGCACTATCGACACTTTCTATGGCTACACCTTC.

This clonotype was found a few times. CDR3 coding DNA: TGTGCCAGCCGGGACAGGCCCTCTGACACCGGGGAGCTGTTTTTT. As protein: CASRDRPSDTGELFF. V usage is TRBV6-1 and J usage is TRBJ2-2, with 8 positions matching TRBD1. CDR3 length equals 15 residues. J gave up 3 bases and V 8 bases, and 8 bases lay outside the gene matches. The germline gives CDR1 MNHNS, CDR2 SASEGT.

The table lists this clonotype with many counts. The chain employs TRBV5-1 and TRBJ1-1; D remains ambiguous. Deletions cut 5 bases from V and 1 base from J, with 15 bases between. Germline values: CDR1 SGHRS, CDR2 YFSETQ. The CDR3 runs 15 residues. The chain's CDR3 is CASSFGPGRNTEAFF. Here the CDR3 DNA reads TGCGCCAGCAGTTTTGGACCCGGAAGGAACACTGAAGCTTTCTTT.

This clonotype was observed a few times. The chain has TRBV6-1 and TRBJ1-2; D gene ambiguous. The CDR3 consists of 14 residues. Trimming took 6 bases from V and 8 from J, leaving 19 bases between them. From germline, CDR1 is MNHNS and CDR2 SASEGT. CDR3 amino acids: CASRGEGPLRGYTF. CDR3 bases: TGTGCCAGCAGGGGAGAAGGGCCCCTGAGAGGCTACACCTTC.

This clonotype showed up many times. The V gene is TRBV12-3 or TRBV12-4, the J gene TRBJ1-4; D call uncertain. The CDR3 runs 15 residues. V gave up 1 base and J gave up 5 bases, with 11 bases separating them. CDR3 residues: CASSLGSLGNEKLFF. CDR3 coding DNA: TGTGCCAGCAGTTTAGGATCTTTGGGGAATGAAAAACTGTTTTTT.

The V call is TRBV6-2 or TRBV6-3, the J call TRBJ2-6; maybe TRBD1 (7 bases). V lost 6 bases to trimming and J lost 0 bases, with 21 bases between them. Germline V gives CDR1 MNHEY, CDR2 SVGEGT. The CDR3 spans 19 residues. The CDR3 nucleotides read TGTGCCAGCAGACTAGCCCCACAGGGGAAGGGCTCTGGGGCCAACGTCCTGACTTTC. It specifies CASRLAPQGKGSGANVLTF.

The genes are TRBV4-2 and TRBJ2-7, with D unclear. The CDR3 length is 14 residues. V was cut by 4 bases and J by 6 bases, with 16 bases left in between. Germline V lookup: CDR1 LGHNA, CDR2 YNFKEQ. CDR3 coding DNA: TGTGCCAGCAGCCGTCTCCCGGGTTATGGCGAGCAGTACTTC. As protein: CASSRLPGYGEQYF.

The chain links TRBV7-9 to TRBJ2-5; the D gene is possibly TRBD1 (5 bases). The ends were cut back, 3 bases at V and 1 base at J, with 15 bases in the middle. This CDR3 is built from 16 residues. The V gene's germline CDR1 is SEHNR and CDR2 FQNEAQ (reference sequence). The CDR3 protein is CASSFRGDGIQETQYF. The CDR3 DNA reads TGTGCCAGCAGCTTTAGGGGCGACGGAATCCAAGAGACCCAGTACTTC.

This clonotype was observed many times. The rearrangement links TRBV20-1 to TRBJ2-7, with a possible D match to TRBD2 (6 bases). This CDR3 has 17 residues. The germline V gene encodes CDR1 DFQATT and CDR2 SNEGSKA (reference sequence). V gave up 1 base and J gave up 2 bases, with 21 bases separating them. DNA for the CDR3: TGCAGTGCTAGAGTCAACACCCGGAGGGACTTCACCTACGAGCAGTACTTC. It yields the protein CSARVNTRRDFTYEQYF.

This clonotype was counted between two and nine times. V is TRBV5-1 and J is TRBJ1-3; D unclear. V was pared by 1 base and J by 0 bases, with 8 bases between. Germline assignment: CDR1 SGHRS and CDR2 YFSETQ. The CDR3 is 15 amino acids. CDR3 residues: CASSLNGFSGNTIYF. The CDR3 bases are TGCGCCAGCAGCTTGAATGGCTTCTCTGGAAACACCATATATTTT.

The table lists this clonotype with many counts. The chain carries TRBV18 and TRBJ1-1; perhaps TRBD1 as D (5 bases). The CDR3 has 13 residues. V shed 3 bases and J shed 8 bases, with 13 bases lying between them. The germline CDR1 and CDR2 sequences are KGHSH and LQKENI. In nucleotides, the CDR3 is TGTGCCAGCTCACCGGGACGCGCGACGGAAGCTTTCTTT. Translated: CASSPGRATEAFF. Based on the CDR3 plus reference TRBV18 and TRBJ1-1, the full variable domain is NAGVMQNPRHLVRRRGQEARLRCSPMKGHSHVYWYRQLPEEGLKFMVYLQKENIIDESGMPKERFSAEFPKEGPSILRIQQVVRGDSAAYFCASSPGRATEAFFGQGTRLTVV.

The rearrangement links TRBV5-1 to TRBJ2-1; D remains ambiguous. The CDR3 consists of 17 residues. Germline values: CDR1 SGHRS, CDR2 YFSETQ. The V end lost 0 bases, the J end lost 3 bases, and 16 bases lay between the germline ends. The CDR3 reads CASSLVVGRASYNEQFF. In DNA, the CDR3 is TGCGCCAGCAGCTTGGTGGTCGGTAGGGCCAGCTACAATGAGCAGTTCTTC. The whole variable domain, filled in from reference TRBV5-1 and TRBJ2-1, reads KAGVTQTPRYLIKTRGQQVTLSCSPISGHRSVSWYQQTPGQGLQFLFEYFSETQRNKGNFPGRFSGRQFSNSRSEMNVSTLELGDSALYLCASSLVVGRASYNEQFFGPGTRLTVL.

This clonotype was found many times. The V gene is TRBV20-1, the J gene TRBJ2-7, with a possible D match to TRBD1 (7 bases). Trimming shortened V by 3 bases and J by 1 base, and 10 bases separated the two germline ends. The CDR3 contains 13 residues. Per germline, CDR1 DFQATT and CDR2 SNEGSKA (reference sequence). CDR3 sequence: CSARRGQSYEQYF. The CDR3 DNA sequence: TGCAGTGCTAGGCGGGGACAGTCCTACGAGCAGTACTTC.